This paragraph reports one T cell receptor (beta chain). No antigen is known for it. The CDR3 runs 17 residues. V lost 1 base and J lost 5; bases outside the gene matches: 9. The data were obtained in a study of response to subunit inactivated influenza vaccine. Whole-study findings and limits: After each seasonal influenza vaccination, few new T cells are recruited, the authors suggested.

TCRdb independently ran MiXCR on the RT-PCR reads; one entry per CDR3 protein. The sample includes roughly 670,000 distinct CDR3 sequences, 11% to 15% of them seen just once. The sequence derives from a man over 45 who received an inactivated influenza vaccine. The V gene is TRBV12-3 or TRBV12-4, the J gene TRBJ2-2; TRBD1 matches 8 bases. The sample here was PBMCs from blood, taken 14 days before vaccination. This chain's CDR3 is CASSLEVGRGPTGELFF. For the CDR3, the DNA is TGTGCCAGCAGTTTAGAAGTCGGCAGGGGGCCTACCGGGGAGCTGTTTTTT.